This TCR beta chain was recorded in a study of OX40 agonist ivuxolimab in advanced cancers. Study details: Intravenous ivuxolimab was administered to patients every 2 weeks at 0.01 to 10 mg/kg. The study, taken as a whole, reports: Some nonresponders also had low normalized T-cell clonal expansion.

The germline CDR1 and CDR2 sequences are WSHSY and SAAADI. Between the trimmed V and J ends, which lost 6 bases and 8 bases, there was a span of 14 bases. The CDR3 is made up of 14 amino acids. Sequenced by immunoSEQ multiplex PCR; TCRdb stores in-frame clones only, minus some. The sample consists of roughly 67,000 clones, 70% to 90% of them appearing once. Worth noting for this clone: Its antigen is not identified.

At cycle 4 day 1, cycle 7 day 1, and baseline, blood was sampled. This specimen was CD4+ or CD8+ T cells sorted from blood, taken in a trial of the OX40 agonist ivuxolimab. This clonotype was sampled from an adult with an advanced solid tumor such as melanoma, head and neck, liver or kidney cancer. This chain links TRBV10-2 with TRBJ1-6; the D is unclear. Here the CDR3 DNA reads TGCGCCAGCAGCCGGGAAAGAGGCGATTCACCCCTCCACTTT. Protein product: CASSRERGDSPLHF.